The 4 T cell receptor beta chains presented below share a single source sample, sequenced in a study of immune characterization of retroperitoneal liposarcoma. Via MiXCR, TCRdb re-called the PCR reads, giving one row per CDR3 protein. The sample holds approximately 11,000 distinct CDR3 sequences, over 25% seen once. What was sequenced was tumor tissue. These receptors were collected from a female donor with retroperitoneal liposarcoma.

This chain connects TRBV6-6 to TRBJ2-1; no clear D. Germline assignment: CDR1 MNHNY and CDR2 SVGAGI (reference sequence). Trimming cost V 6 bases and J 10 bases, with 22 bases left between them. The CDR3 is 15 amino acids. The CDR3 coding sequence is TGTGCCAGCAGATTCGACGGAACAAGCTCCTACGAGCAGTTCTTC. Amino acids: CASRFDGTSSYEQFF.

At least ten counts were recorded for this clonotype. The chain uses TRBV6-1 and TRBJ1-6; no definite D call. Trimming took 6 bases from V and 6 from J, leaving 15 bases between them. This CDR3 has 15 residues. The germline CDR1 and CDR2 sequences are MNHNS and SASEGT. The CDR3 loop is CASRGIDPLNSPLHF. CDR3 bases: TGTGCCAGCAGAGGAATTGACCCCCTTAATTCACCCCTCCACTTT.

For this clonotype: Because the CDR3 is missing its conserved closing phenylalanine or tryptophan, this is likely a read error. V usage is TRBV7-6 and J usage is TRBJ2-5; maybe TRBD2 (5 bases). Gene TRBJ2-1 matches the end of the DNA better, so the J call may be wrong. The germline V gene encodes CDR1 SGHVS and CDR2 FNYEAQ. The CDR3 sequence is 13 residues long. The chain's CDR3 is CASSRTGSETQFP. In DNA form, the CDR3 reads TGTGCCAGCAGCAGGACGGGGTCAGAGACCCAGTTCCCC.

V and J are TRBV27 and TRBJ2-1; TRBD1 might be the D (5 bases). V shed 8 bases and J shed 10 bases, with 15 bases lying between them. The germline V gene encodes CDR1 MNHEY and CDR2 SMNVEV (reference sequence). The CDR3 totals 12 residues. The CDR3 coding sequence is TGTGCCAGCGGAGCAGGGTTGCGGGAGCAGTTCTTC. This gives the protein CASGAGLREQFF.